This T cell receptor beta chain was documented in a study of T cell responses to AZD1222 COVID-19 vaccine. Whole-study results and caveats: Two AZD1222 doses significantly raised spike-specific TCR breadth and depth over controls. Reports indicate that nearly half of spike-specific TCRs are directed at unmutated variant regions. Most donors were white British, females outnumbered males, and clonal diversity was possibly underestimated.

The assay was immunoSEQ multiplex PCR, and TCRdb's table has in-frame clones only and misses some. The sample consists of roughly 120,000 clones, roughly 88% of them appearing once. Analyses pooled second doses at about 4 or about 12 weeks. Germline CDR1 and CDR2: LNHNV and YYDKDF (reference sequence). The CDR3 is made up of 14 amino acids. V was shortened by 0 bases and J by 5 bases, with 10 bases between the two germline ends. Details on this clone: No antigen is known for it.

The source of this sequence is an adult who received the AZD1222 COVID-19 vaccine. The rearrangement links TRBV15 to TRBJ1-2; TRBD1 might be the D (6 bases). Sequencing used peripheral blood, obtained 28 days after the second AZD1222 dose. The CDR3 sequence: CATSRDTGPYGYTF. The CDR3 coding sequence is TGTGCCACCAGCAGAGATACAGGGCCATATGGCTACACCTTC.